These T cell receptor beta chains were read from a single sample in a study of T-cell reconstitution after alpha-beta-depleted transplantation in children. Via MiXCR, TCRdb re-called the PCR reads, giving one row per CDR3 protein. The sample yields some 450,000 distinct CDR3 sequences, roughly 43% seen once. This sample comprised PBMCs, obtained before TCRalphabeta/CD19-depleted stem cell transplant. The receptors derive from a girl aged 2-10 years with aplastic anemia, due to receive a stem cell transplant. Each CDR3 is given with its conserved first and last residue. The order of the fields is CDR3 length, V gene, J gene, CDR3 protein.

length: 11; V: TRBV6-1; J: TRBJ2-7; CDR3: CASSEEYEQYF
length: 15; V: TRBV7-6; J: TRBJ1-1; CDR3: CASSFGEFMNTEAFF
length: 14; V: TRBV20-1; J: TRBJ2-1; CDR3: CSATAPSGSNEQFF
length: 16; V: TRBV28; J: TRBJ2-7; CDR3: CASSFTGTSGTGEQYF
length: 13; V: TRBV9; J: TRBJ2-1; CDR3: CASSVGSHNEQFF
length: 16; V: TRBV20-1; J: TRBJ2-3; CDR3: CSAFSRLAGGTDTQYF
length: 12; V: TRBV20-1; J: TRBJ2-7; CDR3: CSVDRDSYEQYF
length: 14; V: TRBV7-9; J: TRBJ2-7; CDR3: CASRDGASSYEQYF
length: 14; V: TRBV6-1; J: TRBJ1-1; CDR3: CASSQGQANTEAFF
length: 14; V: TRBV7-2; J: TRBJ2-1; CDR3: CASKGDRGHNEQFF
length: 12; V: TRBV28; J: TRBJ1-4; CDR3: CASSSDNEKLFF
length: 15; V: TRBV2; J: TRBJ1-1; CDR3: CASSEDREMVTEAFF
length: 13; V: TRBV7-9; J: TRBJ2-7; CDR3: CASSRAGENEQYF
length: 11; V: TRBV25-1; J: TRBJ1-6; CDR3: CASAQDSPLHF
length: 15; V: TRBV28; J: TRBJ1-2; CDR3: CASSLSLRGARSYTF
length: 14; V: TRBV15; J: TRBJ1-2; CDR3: CATRPPVDNYGYTF
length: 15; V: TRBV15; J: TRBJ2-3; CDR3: CATSRIAGSTDTQYF
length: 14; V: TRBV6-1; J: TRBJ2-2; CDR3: CASNPPSDTGELFF
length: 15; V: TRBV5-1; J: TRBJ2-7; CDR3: CASSLFELADDEQYF
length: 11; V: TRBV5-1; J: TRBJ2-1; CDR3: CASSYNNEQFF
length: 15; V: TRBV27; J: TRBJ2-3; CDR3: CASSLMAGEPDTQYF
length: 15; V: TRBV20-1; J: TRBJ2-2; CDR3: CSARDSGFGAGELFF
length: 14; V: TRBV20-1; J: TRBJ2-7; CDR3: CSARAATGLAEQYF
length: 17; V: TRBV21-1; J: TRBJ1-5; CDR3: CASSKFHAGYSNQPQHF
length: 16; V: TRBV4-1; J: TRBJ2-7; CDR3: CASSPRTGALSFEQYF
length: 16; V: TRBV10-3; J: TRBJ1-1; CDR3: CAISESTVGRNTEAFF
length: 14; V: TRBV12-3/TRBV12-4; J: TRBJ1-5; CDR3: CASSQGQPNQPQHF